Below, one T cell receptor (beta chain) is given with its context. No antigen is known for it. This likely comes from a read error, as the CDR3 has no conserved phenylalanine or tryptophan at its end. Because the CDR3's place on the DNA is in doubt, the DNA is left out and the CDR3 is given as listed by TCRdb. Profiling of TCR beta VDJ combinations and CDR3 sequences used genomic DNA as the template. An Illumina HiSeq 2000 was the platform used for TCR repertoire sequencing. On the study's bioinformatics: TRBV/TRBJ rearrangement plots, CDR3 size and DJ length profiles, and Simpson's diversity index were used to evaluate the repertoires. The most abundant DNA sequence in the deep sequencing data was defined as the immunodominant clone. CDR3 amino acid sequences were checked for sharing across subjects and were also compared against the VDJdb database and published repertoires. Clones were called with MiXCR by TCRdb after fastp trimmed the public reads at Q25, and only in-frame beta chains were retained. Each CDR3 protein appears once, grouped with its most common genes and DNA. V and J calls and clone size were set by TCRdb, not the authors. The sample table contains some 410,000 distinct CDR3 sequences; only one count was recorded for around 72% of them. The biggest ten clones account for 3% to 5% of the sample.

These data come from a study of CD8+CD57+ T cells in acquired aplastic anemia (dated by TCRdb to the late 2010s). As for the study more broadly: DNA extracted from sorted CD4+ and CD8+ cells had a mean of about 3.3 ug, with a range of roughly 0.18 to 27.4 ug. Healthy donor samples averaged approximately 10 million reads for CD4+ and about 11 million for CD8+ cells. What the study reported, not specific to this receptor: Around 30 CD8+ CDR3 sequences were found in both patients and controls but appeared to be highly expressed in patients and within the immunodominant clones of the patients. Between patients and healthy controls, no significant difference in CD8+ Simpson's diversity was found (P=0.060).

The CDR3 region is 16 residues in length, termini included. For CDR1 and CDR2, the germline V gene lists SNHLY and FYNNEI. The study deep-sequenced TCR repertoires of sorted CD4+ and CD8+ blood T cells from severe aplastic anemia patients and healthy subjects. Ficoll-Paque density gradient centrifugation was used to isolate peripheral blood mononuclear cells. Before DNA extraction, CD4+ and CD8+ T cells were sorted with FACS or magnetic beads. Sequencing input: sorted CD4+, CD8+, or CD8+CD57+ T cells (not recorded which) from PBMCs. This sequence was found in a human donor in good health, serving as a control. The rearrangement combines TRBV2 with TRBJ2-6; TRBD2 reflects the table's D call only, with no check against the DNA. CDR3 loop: CASSLGAGSRLHFGNG.